This note documents a single T cell receptor (beta chain) sequence. Between the trimmed V and J ends, which lost 6 bases and 0 bases, there was a span of 18 bases. Germline loops: CDR1 SEHNR, CDR2 FQNEAQ (reference sequence). The CDR3 has 17 residues. The data were taken from a study of beta chain features in type 1 diabetes. Investigators reverse transcribed all isolated RNA, so they sequenced expressed TCRB transcripts. The method was immunoSEQ multiplex PCR; TCRdb's version includes in-frame clones alone and lacks a portion of them. The data hold some 500,000 clones, with about 10% observed a single time.

The sequence derives from a woman aged 18 to 35 in good health. V and J are TRBV7-9 and TRBJ2-1; D is tentatively TRBD1 or TRBD2 (6 bases each). The source material was naive CD4+ T cells from blood. The DNA for the CDR3 is TGTGCCAGCAGACTACCCTTCAGGGGAGGCTCCTACAATGAGCAGTTCTTC. Translated: CASRLPFRGGSYNEQFF.